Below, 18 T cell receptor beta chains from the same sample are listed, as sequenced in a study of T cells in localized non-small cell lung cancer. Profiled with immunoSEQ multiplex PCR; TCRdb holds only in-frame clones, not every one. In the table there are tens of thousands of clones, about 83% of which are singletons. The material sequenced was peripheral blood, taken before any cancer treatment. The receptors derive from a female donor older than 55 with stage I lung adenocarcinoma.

CDR3 protein: CATEARGELFF. CDR3 in DNA: TGTGCCACCGAAGCTCGGGGAGAACTGTTTTTT. The chain carries TRBV2 and TRBJ1-4; D call uncertain. This CDR3 is built from 11 residues. V was cut by 10 bases and J by 12 bases, with 15 bases left in between. Germline CDR1 and CDR2: SNHLY and FYNNEI. The full variable domain, rest sourced from reference TRBV2 and TRBJ1-4, is EPEVTQTPSHQVTQMGQEVILRCVPISNHLYFYWYRQILGQKVEFLVSFYNNEISEKSEIFDDQFSVERPDGSNFTLKIRSTKLEDSAMYFCATEARGELFFGSGTQLSVL.

CDR3 region: CASSLPTPALNQPQHF. CDR3 in DNA: TGTGCCAGCAGCTTACCGACCCCGGCCCTAAATCAGCCCCAGCATTTT. This rearrangement joins TRBV7-9 to TRBJ1-5; D gene unclear. Trimming removed 2 bases at V and 4 bases at J, with 15 bases between. This CDR3 spans 16 amino acids. In germline, CDR1 is SEHNR, CDR2 FQNEAQ (reference sequence).

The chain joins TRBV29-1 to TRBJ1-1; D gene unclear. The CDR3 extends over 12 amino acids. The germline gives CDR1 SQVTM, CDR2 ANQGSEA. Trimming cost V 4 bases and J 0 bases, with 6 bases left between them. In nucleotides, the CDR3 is TGCAGCGTTGCGCGGTTGAACACTGAAGCTTTCTTT. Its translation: CSVARLNTEAFF.

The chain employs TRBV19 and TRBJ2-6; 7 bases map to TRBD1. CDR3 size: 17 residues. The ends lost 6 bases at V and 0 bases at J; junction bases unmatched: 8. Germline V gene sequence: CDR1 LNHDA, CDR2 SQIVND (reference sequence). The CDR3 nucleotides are TGTGCCAGTAGGCTGACAGGGTTGCGCTCTGGGGCCAACGTCCTGACTTTC. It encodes CASRLTGLRSGANVLTF.

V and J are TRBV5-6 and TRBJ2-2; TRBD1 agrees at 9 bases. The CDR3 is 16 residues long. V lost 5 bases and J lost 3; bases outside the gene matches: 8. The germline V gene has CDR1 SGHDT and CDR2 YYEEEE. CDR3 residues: CASRPPRDRDTGELFF. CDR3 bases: TGTGCCAGCAGACCGCCCCGGGACAGGGACACCGGGGAGCTGTTTTTT. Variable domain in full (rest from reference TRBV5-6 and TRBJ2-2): DAGVTQSPTHLIKTRGQQVTLRCSPKSGHDTVSWYQQALGQGPQFIFQYYEEEERQRGNFPDRFSGHQFPNYSSELNVNALLLGDSALYLCASRPPRDRDTGELFFGEGSRLTVL.

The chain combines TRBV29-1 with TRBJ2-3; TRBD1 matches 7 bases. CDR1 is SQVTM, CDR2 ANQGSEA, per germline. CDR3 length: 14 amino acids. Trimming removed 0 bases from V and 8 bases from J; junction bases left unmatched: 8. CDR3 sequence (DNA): TGCAGCGTTGAAGACGACAGGGAATGGGGTACGCAGTATTTT. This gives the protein CSVEDDREWGTQYF.

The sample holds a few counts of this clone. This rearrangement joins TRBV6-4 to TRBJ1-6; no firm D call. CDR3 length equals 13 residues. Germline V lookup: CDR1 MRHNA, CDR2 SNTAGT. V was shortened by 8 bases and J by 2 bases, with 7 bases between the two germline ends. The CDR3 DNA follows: TGTGCCAGCGCCACAACCTATAATTCACCCCTCCACTTT. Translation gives CASATTYNSPLHF.

As DNA, the CDR3 is TGTGCCAGTGGCACAGGGGGAGATAACTATGGCTACACCTTC. It translates to CASGTGGDNYGYTF. The V gene is TRBV19, the J gene TRBJ1-2; 8 positions match TRBD1. Germline loops: CDR1 LNHDA, CDR2 SQIVND (reference sequence). Trimming cost V 8 bases and J 1 base; bases outside gene matches: 6. This CDR3 has 14 amino acids.

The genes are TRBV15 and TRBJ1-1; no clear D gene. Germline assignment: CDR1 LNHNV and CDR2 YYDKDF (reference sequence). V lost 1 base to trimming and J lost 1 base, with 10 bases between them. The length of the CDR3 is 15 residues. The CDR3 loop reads CATSRGTVGNTEAFF. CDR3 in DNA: TGTGCCACCAGCAGAGGGACTGTAGGGAACACTGAAGCTTTCTTT.

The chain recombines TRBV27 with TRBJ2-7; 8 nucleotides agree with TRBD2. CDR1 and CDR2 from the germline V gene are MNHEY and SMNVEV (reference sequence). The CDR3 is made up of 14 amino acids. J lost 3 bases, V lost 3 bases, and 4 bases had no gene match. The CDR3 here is CASSFTSGFYEQYF. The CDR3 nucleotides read TGTGCCAGCAGTTTTACTAGCGGCTTCTACGAGCAGTACTTC.

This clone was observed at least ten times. CDR3 region: CASSPRTGLSEQFF. DNA of the CDR3: TGTGCCAGCAGCCCGAGGACAGGATTAAGTGAGCAGTTCTTC. The chain is built from TRBV9 and TRBJ2-1; 7 positions match TRBD1. The junction had 10 bases not matched to a gene; V was cut back by 4 bases and J by 9 bases. CDR1 and CDR2 (germline): SGDLS, YYNGEE. The length of the CDR3 is 14 residues.

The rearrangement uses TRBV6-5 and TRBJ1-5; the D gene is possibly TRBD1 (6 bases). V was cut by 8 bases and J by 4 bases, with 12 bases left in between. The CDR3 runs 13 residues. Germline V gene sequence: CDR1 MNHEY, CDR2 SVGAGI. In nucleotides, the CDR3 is TGTGCCAGCCGGGACACCAAAAATCAGCCCCAGCATTTT. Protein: CASRDTKNQPQHF.

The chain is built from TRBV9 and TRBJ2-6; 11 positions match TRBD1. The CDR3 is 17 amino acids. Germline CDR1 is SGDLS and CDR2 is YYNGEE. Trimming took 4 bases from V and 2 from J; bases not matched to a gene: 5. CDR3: CASSTGTGGAGANVLTF. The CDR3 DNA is TGTGCCAGCAGCACCGGGACAGGGGGTGCTGGGGCCAACGTCCTGACTTTC.

CDR3 coding DNA: TGTGCCAGCGTCAGGACAGGGAGCTATGGCTACACCTTC. Its translation is CASVRTGSYGYTF. The chain uses TRBV28 and TRBJ1-2; 8 bases map to TRBD1. The CDR3 is made up of 13 amino acids. From germline, CDR1 is MDHEN and CDR2 SYDVKM. Losses at the gene ends were 8 bases for V and 4 bases for J; bases not matched to a gene: 6.

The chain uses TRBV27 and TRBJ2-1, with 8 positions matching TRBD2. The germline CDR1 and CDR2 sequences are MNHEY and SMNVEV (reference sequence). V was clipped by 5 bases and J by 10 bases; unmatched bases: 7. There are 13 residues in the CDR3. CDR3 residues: CASSPGLAGEQFF. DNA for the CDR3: TGTGCCAGCAGTCCCGGACTAGCAGGGGAGCAGTTCTTC.

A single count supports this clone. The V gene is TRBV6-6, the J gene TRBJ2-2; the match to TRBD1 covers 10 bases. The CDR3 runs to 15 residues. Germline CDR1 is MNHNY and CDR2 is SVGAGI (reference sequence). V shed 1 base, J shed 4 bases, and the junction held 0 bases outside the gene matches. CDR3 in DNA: TGTGCCAGCAGTTACTGGACAGGGGGCACCGGGGAGCTGTTTTTT. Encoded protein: CASSYWTGGTGELFF.

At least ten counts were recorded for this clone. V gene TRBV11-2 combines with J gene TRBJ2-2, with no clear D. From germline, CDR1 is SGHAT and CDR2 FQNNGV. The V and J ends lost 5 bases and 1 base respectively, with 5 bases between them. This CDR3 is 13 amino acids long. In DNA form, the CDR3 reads TGTGCCAGCAGCAGTCTGAACACCGGGGAGCTGTTTTTT. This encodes CASSSLNTGELFF.

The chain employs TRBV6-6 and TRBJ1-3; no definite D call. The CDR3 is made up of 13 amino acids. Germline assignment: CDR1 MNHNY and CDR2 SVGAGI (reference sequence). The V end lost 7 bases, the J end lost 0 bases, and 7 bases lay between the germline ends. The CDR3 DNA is TGTGCCAGCATAACAGCCTCTGGAAACACCATATATTTT. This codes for CASITASGNTIYF.